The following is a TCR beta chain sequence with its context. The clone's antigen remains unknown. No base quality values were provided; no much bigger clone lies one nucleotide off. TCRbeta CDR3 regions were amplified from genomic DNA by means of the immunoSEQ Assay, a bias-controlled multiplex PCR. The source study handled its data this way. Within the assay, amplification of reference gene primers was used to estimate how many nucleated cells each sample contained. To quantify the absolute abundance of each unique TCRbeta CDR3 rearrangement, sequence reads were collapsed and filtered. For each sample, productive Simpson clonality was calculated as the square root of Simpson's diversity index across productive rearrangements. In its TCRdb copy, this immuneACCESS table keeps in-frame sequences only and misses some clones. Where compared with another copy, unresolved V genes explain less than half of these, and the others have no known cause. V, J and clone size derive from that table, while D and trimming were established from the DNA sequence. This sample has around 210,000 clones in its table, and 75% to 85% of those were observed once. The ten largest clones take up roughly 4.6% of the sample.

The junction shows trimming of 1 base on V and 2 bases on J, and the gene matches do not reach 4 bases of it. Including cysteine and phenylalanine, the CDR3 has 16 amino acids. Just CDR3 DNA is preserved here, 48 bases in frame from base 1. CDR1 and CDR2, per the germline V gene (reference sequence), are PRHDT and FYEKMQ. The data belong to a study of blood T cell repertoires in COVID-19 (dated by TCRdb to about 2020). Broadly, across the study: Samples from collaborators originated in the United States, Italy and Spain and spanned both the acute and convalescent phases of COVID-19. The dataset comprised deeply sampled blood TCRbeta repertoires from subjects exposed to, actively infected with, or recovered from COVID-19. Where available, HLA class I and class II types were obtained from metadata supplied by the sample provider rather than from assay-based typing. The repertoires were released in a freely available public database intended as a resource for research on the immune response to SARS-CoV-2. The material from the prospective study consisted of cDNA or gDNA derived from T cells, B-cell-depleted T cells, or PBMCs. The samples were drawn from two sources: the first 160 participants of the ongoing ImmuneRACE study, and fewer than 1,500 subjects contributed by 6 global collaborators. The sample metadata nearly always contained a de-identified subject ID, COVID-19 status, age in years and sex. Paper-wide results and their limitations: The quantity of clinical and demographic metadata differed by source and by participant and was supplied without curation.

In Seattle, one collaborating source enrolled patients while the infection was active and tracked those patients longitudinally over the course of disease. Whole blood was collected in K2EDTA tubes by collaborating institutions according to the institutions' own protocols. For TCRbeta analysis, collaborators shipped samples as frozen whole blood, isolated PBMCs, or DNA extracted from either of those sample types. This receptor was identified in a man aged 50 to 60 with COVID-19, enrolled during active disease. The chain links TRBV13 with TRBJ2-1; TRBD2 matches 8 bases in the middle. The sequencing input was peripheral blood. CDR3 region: CASSLVGGGPYNEQFF. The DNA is TGTGCCAGCAGCTTAGTTGGCGGGGGGCCCTACAATGAGCAGTTCTTC.